Included here is one T cell receptor (beta chain) sequence, with context. The CDR3 loop spans 14 amino acids. The germline V gene encodes CDR1 SGHRS and CDR2 YFSETQ. The trim removed 4 bases at V and 4 bases at J, leaving 8 bases unmatched. From the 5' RACE reads, TCRdb called clonotypes with MiXCR, one entry per CDR3 protein. This table holds roughly 52,000 distinct CDR3 sequences, 17% found once. The gene calls are TRBV5-1 and TRBJ2-7; TRBD1 matches 7 bases. This receptor was taken from a female donor with breast cancer. The source material was naive CD4+ T cells sorted from blood. The subset is: naive CD4+ T cells, CD4+CD45RA+CD25-. CDR3 coding DNA: TGCGCCAGCAGCGCTAGGACAGGCGGGTACGAGCAGTACTTC. This encodes CASSARTGGYEQYF.